This entry lists 3 T cell receptor beta chains sequenced from one sample in a study of Tregs in tolerant kidney transplant recipients. Generated by immunoSEQ multiplex PCR, the TCRdb table keeps only in-frame clones and is missing some. The table includes approximately 98,000 clones, 85% to 90% detected once. Sequenced material: CD4+ T cells from blood, taken before the transplant. The receptors stem from a human donor who received a combined kidney and bone marrow transplant.

The chain carries TRBV27 and TRBJ2-7, with 9 positions matching TRBD2. Germline trimming cut 5 bases from V and 2 bases from J; bases unmatched to any gene: 13. The CDR3 has 17 residues. Germline CDR1 is MNHEY and CDR2 is SMNVEV (reference sequence). CDR3 coding DNA: TGTGCCAGCAGTCCCGGGGGCGGGAGGGCTCCTACCTACGAGCAGTACTTC. The encoded protein is CASSPGGGRAPTYEQYF.

V usage is TRBV5-6 and J usage is TRBJ2-2, with 10 bases lining up with TRBD2. Germline V gene sequence: CDR1 SGHDT, CDR2 YYEEEE. The CDR3 covers 16 residues. After removal of 2 bases from V and 5 bases from J, the junction contained 6 bases not matched to a gene. The CDR3 nucleotides read TGTGCCAGCAGCTTTACCAGCGGGAGGGGAACCGGGGAGCTGTTTTTT. It specifies CASSFTSGRGTGELFF.

The gene calls are TRBV5-6 and TRBJ1-1; unclear D gene. This CDR3 comprises 17 residues. The germline gives CDR1 SGHDT, CDR2 YYEEEE. Trimming pared 5 bases from V and 4 bases from J, leaving 24 bases between. CDR3 DNA sequence: TGTGCCAGCAGGCGTCTAGCTGGAGGTGCTGTGGGCACTGAAGCTTTCTTT. As protein: CASRRLAGGAVGTEAFF.